Listed here are 16 T cell receptor beta chains from one sample, sequenced in a study of T cell responses to AZD1222 COVID-19 vaccine. Using immunoSEQ multiplex PCR, the repertoire was profiled, and TCRdb retains in-frame clones only, with some absent. The sample includes some 120,000 clones, roughly 88% seen only once; the top ten take 4% to 5.5%. The sample here was peripheral blood, taken on day 0 of MenACWY control vaccination. These receptors originate from an adult in good health.

The rearrangement uses TRBV11-1 and TRBJ2-3, with D hard to call. The V end lost 4 bases, the J end lost 5 bases, and 19 bases lay between the germline ends. The CDR3 has 16 amino acids. Germline values: CDR1 SGHAT, CDR2 FQDESV (reference sequence). Written as DNA, the CDR3 is TGTGCCAGCAGCTCAGATAGCTCCGTAGGCGAAGATACGCAGTATTTT. This codes for CASSSDSSVGEDTQYF. Using reference TRBV11-1 and TRBJ2-3 for the parts outside the CDR3, the full variable domain is EAEVAQSPRYKITEKSQAVAFWCDPISGHATLYWYRQILGQGPELLVQFQDESVVDDSQLPKDRFSAERLKGVDSTLKIQPAELGDSAMYLCASSSDSSVGEDTQYFGPGTRLTVL.

This clone occurred once. The V and J genes are TRBV7-9 and TRBJ2-1, with TRBD2 matching over 8 bases. From germline, CDR1 is SEHNR and CDR2 FQNEAQ (reference sequence). This CDR3 has 15 amino acids. V shed 6 bases and J 0 bases; nucleotides not matched to a gene: 4. The CDR3 is CASRSGSGSYNEQFF. CDR3 bases: TGTGCCAGCAGGAGCGGGAGTGGCTCCTACAATGAGCAGTTCTTC.

This chain connects TRBV7-6 to TRBJ2-7, with 7 bases fitting TRBD2. The CDR3 consists of 15 residues. J gave up 7 bases and V 5 bases, and 14 bases lay outside the gene matches. CDR1 and CDR2 (germline): SGHVS, FNYEAQ. The CDR3 sequence is CASSPDGLVGLEQYF. In DNA form, the CDR3 reads TGTGCCAGCAGCCCTGACGGACTAGTAGGGTTAGAGCAGTACTTC.

V gene TRBV4-1 combines with J gene TRBJ2-3; D possibly uses TRBD1 or TRBD2 (5 bases each). V was cut by 1 base and J by 5 bases, with 13 bases left in between. CDR3 length: 15 residues. Per germline, CDR1 MGHRA and CDR2 YSYEKL. This chain's CDR3 is CASSQGGVSGDTQYF. CDR3 nucleotides: TGCGCCAGCAGCCAAGGAGGGGTTAGTGGAGATACGCAGTATTTT.

The J gene is TRBJ2-6, the V gene TRBV27; 8 positions match TRBD1. The V segment lost 4 bases and the J segment 0 bases; nucleotides outside the gene matches: 5. The CDR3 has 17 amino acids. Germline assignment: CDR1 MNHEY and CDR2 SMNVEV (reference sequence). The CDR3 region has the DNA TGTGCCAGCAGTTACCGGACAGGGTCCTCTGGGGCCAACGTCCTGACTTTC. Protein product: CASSYRTGSSGANVLTF.

This clone was picked up a small number of times. This chain joins TRBV12-3 or TRBV12-4 and TRBJ1-2; D unresolved. Trimming removed 3 bases from V and 4 bases from J, with 9 bases in between. The CDR3 spans 13 residues. The DNA of the CDR3 is TGTGCCAGCAGTTTTCGGGTTGGCTATGGCTACACCTTC. Protein product: CASSFRVGYGYTF.

V gene TRBV6-2 or TRBV6-3 combines with J gene TRBJ2-3; 13 nucleotides agree with TRBD2. CDR1 and CDR2 from the germline V gene are MNHEY and SVGEGT. This CDR3 region has 19 residues. The trim removed 5 bases at V and 2 bases at J, leaving 13 bases unmatched. The CDR3 loop is CASSTPRLAGGSNTDTQYF. In DNA, the CDR3 is TGTGCCAGCAGTACGCCTAGACTAGCGGGGGGATCAAACACAGATACGCAGTATTTT.

The CDR3 nucleotides are TGTGCCAGCAGCCCTACGGTGGACGCCTACGAGCAGTACTTC. It specifies CASSPTVDAYEQYF. V gene TRBV7-2 combines with J gene TRBJ2-7; D ambiguous. This CDR3 comprises 14 residues. Germline loops: CDR1 SGHTA, CDR2 FQGNSA. Deletions cut 5 bases from V and 2 bases from J, with 13 bases between. Full variable domain (rest looked up from reference TRBV7-2 and TRBJ2-7): GAGVSQSPSNKVTEKGKDVELRCDPISGHTALYWYRQSLGQGLEFLIYFQGNSAPDKSGLPSDRFSAERTGGSVSTLTIQRTQQEDSAVYLCASSPTVDAYEQYFGPGTRLTVT.

This chain uses TRBV5-4 with TRBJ2-5, with 7 bases lining up with TRBD1. This CDR3 comprises 15 residues. After removal of 0 bases from V and 2 bases from J, the junction contained 4 bases not matched to a gene. The germline CDR1 and CDR2 sequences are SGHNT and YYREEE (reference sequence). CDR3 DNA: TGTGCCAGCAGCTTGGCCACGACAGGGCAAGAGACCCAGTACTTC. Translating gives CASSLATTGQETQYF.

The gene calls are TRBV6-5 and TRBJ2-7, with a weak D call TRBD2 (6 bases). With 4 bases removed from V and 0 bases from J, the gap between germline ends came to 13 bases. CDR3 size: 15 residues. Per germline, CDR1 MNHEY and CDR2 SVGAGI. The DNA for the CDR3 is TGTGCCAGCAGTTTAGAGCGGGTTAGCTCCTACGAGCAGTACTTC. Its translation is CASSLERVSSYEQYF.

The chain recombines TRBV3-1 (or the pseudogene TRBV3-2) with TRBJ1-1; D gene uncertain. The CDR3 extends over 14 amino acids. Germline CDR1 is LGHDT and CDR2 is YNNKEL (reference sequence). V lost 5 bases to trimming and J lost 3 bases, with 13 bases between them. The CDR3 is CASSSRGRDTEAFF. CDR3 sequence (DNA): TGTGCCAGCAGCTCCCGGGGAAGGGACACTGAAGCTTTCTTT.

The V call is TRBV3-1 (or the pseudogene TRBV3-2), the J call TRBJ2-2; a weak D match, TRBD1 (5 bases). Trimming took 3 bases from V and 0 from J, leaving 11 bases between them. CDR1 is LGHDT, CDR2 YNNKEL, per germline (reference sequence). This CDR3 has 16 residues. The CDR3 here is CASSQRTPSNTGELFF. CDR3 nucleotides: TGTGCCAGCAGCCAGAGGACACCCTCGAACACCGGGGAGCTGTTTTTT.

The chain combines TRBV27 with TRBJ1-2, with TRBD1 identical over 8 bases. The CDR3 sequence is 16 residues long. Looked up from germline, CDR1 is MNHEY and CDR2 is SMNVEV (reference sequence). Unmatched junction bases numbered 13, after V lost 5 bases and J lost 5 bases. CDR3 region: CASSPYEDRVGYGYTF. The CDR3 DNA follows: TGTGCCAGCAGTCCGTACGAGGACAGGGTAGGGTATGGCTACACCTTC.

The rearrangement links TRBV18 to TRBJ2-1, with D perhaps being TRBD1 or TRBD2 (5 bases each). Germline V gene data show CDR1 as KGHSH and CDR2 as LQKENI. V lost 2 bases, J lost 7 bases, and 9 bases lay in between. This CDR3 region has 13 residues. CDR3 nucleotide sequence: TGTGCCAGCTCACCAACGGGGCGAAATGAGCAGTTCTTC. Its translation is CASSPTGRNEQFF.

The chain has TRBV12-3 or TRBV12-4 and TRBJ2-7, with D tentatively TRBD2 (6 bases). Trimming pared 6 bases from V and 0 bases from J, leaving 9 bases between. The CDR3 has 13 residues. The CDR3 DNA is TGTGCCAGCAGCTGGGGGGTCTCCTACGAGCAGTACTTC. This sequence encodes CASSWGVSYEQYF.

DNA for the CDR3: TGTGCCAGCAGGACCCGCAATGAGCAGTTCTTC. Translated, it gives CASRTRNEQFF. V usage is TRBV12-3 or TRBV12-4 and J usage is TRBJ2-1; D gene uncertain. The CDR3 consists of 11 residues. The germline V and J ends were trimmed by 6 bases and 6 bases, with 6 bases remaining between them.